There are a few counts of the clone carrying this T cell receptor beta chain. TCRdb re-derived calls from the 5' RACE reads in MiXCR, one entry per CDR3 protein. The data hold some 37,000 distinct CDR3 sequences, with approximately 17% observed a single time. CD25-based Treg depletion was applied to purified naive CD4+ T cells. The TCR originated in a female donor with breast cancer. What was sequenced was naive CD4+ T cells sorted from a lymph node. This sample's subset: naive CD4+ T cells, CD4+CD45RA+CD25-.

This CDR3 reads CSARDWTGRETQYF. The CDR3 DNA is TGCAGTGCTAGAGATTGGACAGGGAGAGAGACCCAGTACTTC. The chain uses TRBV20-1 and TRBJ2-5, with 8 bases lining up with TRBD1. After removal of 0 bases from V and 4 bases from J, the junction contained 4 bases not matched to a gene. Germline loops: CDR1 DFQATT, CDR2 SNEGSKA (reference sequence). The CDR3 totals 14 residues.